This TCR beta chain came from a study of T cell responses to AZD1222 COVID-19 vaccine. General study findings and limits: Females made up more of the donors, who were largely white British, and clonal diversity may have come out too low.

Turning to this clone: Its target is not known.

Clones were read by immunoSEQ multiplex PCR, and TCRdb kept only the in-frame ones, dropping some. The sample has 100,000 to 150,000 clones; 85% to 90% are singletons. The material sequenced was peripheral blood, taken on day 0 of AZD1222 vaccination. The clonotype comes from an adult in good health.

CDR3 sequence (DNA): TGTGCCAGCAGTGAAGAAGATTGGCATGCTCCTTCACCCCTCCACTTT. Protein product: CASSEEDWHAPSPLHF. The rearrangement links TRBV6-1 to TRBJ1-6; D is undetermined. The V end was cut by 1 base, the J end by 9 bases, with 16 bases between. The germline V gene encodes CDR1 MNHNS and CDR2 SASEGT. This CDR3 contains 16 residues.